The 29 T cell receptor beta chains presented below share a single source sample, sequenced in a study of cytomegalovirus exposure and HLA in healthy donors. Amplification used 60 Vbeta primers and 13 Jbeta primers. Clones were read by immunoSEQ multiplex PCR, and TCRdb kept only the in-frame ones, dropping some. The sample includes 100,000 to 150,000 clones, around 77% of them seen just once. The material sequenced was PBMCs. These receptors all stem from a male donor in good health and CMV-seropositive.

The CDR3 DNA sequence: TGTGCCAGCAGCTTGGGGCGGTTGTTGTATGGAAACACCATATATTTT. It codes for CASSLGRLLYGNTIYF. This sequence joins TRBV5-6 and TRBJ1-3; no reliable D call. The CDR3 runs to 16 residues. Deletions cut 0 bases from V and 3 bases from J, with 13 bases between. The germline V gene has CDR1 SGHDT and CDR2 YYEEEE.

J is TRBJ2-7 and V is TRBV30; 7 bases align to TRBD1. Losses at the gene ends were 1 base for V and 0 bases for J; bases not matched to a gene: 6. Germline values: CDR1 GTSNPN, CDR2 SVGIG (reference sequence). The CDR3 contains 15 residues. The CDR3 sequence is CAWSAWDSDSYEQYF. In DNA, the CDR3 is TGTGCCTGGAGTGCTTGGGACAGCGACTCCTACGAGCAGTACTTC.

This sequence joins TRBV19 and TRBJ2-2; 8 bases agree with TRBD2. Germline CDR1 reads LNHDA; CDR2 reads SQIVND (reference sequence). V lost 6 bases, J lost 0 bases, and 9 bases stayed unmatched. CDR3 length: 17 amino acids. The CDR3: CASRSSGLAPNTGELFF. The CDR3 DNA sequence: TGTGCCAGTAGGTCTAGCGGACTAGCTCCGAACACCGGGGAGCTGTTTTTT.

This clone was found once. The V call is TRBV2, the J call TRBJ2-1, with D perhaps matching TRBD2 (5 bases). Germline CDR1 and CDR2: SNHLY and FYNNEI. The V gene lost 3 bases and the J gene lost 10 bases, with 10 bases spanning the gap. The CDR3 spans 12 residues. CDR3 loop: CASSDPGNEQFF. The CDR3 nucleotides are TGTGCCAGCAGTGACCCCGGGAACGAGCAGTTCTTC.

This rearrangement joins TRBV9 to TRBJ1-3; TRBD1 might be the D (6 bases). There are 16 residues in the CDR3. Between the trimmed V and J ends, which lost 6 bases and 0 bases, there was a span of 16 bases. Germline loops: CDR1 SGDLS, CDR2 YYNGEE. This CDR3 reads CASTGGQTSSGNTIYF. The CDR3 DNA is TGTGCCAGCACCGGGGGGCAGACGAGCTCTGGAAACACCATATATTTT.

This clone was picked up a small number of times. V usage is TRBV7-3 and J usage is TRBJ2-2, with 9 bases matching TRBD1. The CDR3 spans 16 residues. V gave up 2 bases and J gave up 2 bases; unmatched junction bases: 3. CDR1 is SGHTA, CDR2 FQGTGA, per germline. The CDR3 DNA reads TGTGCCAGCAGCTTATTGGGACAGGGCAACACCGGGGAGCTGTTTTTT. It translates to CASSLLGQGNTGELFF. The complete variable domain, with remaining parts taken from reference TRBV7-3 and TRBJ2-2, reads GAGVSQTPSNKVTEKGKYVELRCDPISGHTALYWYRQSLGQGPEFLIYFQGTGAADDSGLPNDRFFAVRPEGSVSTLKIQRTERGDSAVYLCASSLLGQGNTGELFFGEGSRLTVL.

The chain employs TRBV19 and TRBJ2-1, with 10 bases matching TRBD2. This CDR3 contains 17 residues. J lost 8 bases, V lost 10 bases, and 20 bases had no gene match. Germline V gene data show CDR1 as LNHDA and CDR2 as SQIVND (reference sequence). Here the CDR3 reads CATLPGTSGTLGYEQFF. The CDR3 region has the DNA TGTGCCACCCTCCCCGGAACTAGCGGGACTTTGGGTTATGAGCAGTTCTTC.

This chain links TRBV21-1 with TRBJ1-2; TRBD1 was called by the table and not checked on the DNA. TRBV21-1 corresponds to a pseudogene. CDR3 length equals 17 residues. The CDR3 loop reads CASSKVRFGGRGYGYTF. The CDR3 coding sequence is TGTGCCAGCAGCAAAGTGAGGTTTGGTGGCAGGGGGTATGGCTACACCTTC.

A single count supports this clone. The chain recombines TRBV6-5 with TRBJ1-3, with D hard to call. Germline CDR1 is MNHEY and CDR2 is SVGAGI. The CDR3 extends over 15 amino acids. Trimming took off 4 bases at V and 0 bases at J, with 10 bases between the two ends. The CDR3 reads CASSWLGFSGNTIYF. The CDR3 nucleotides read TGTGCCAGCAGTTGGCTGGGCTTCTCTGGAAACACCATATATTTT.

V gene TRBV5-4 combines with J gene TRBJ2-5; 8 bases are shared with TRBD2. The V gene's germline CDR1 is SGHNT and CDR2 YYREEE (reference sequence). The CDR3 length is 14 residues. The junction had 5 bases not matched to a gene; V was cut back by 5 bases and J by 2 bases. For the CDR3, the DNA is TGTGCCAGCAGTAACGGCGGGAGGCAAGAGACCCAGTACTTC. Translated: CASSNGGRQETQYF.

CDR3 loop: CSGQTATEAFF. CDR3 DNA sequence: TGCAGTGGTCAGACAGCTACTGAAGCTTTCTTT. The rearrangement joins TRBV20-1 to TRBJ1-1, with a tentative D call TRBD1 (5 bases). CDR1 and CDR2 (germline): DFQATT, SNEGSKA (reference sequence). V lost 7 bases, J lost 5 bases, and 11 bases lay in between. The CDR3 sequence is 11 residues long.

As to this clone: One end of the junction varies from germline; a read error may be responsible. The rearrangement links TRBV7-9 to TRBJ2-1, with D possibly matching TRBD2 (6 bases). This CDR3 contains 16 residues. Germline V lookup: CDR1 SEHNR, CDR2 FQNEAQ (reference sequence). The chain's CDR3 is CSSSKLGGLSYNEQFF. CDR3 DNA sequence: TGTTCCAGCAGCAAATTGGGGGGTCTATCCTACAATGAGCAGTTCTTC.

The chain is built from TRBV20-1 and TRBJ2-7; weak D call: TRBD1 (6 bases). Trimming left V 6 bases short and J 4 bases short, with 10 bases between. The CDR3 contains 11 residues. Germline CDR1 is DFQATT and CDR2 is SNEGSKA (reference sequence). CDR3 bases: TGCAGTGCCAGGGGACGGTACGAGCAGTACTTC. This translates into CSARGRYEQYF.

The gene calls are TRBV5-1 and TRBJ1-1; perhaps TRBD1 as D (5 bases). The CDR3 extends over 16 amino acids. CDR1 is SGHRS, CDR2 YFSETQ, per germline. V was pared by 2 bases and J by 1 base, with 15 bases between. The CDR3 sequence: CASSFLFGAENTEAFF. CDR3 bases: TGCGCCAGCAGCTTCCTGTTTGGGGCCGAGAACACTGAAGCTTTCTTT.

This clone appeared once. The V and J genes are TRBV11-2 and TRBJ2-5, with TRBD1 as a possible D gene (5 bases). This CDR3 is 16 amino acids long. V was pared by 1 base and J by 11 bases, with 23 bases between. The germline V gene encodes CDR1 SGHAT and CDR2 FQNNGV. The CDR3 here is CASSLGGGQGSSEQYF. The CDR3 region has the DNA TGTGCCAGCAGCTTAGGAGGTGGCCAGGGATCCTCGGAGCAGTACTTC.

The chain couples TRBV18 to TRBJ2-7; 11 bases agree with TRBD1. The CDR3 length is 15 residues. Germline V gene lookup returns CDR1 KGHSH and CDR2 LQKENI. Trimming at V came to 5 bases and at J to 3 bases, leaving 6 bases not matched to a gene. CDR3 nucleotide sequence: TGTGCCAGCTCAGGAGCCGGGACAGGGGGCTACGAGCAGTACTTC. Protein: CASSGAGTGGYEQYF.

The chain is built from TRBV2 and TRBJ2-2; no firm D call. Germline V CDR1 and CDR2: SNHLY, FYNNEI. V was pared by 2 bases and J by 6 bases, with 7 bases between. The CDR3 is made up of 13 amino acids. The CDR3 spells CASSERVAGELFF. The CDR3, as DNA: TGTGCCAGCAGTGAAAGAGTAGCCGGGGAGCTGTTTTTT.

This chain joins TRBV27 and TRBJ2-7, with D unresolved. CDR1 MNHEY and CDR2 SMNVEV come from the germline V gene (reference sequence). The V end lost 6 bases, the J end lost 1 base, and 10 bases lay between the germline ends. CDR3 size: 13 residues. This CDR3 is CASRYTVSYEQYF. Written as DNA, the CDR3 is TGTGCCAGCAGGTATACAGTATCCTACGAGCAGTACTTC.

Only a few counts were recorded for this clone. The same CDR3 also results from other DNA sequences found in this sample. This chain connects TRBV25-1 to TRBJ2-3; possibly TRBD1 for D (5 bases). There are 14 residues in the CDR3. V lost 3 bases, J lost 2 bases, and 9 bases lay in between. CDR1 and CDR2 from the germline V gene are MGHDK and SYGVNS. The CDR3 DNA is TGTGCCAGCAGTGAGGACATTCTCACAGATACGCAGTATTTT. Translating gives CASSEDILTDTQYF.

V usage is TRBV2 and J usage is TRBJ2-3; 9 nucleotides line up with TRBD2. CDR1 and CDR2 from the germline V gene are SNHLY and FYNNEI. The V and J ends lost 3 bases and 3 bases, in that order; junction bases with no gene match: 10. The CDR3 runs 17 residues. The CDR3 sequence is CASSERRGGLITDTQYF. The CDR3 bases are TGTGCCAGCAGTGAGCGGCGGGGGGGCCTCATTACAGATACGCAGTATTTT.

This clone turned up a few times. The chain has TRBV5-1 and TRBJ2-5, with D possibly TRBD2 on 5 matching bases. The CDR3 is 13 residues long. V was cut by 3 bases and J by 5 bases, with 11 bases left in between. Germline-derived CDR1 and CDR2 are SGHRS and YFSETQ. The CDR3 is CASSWRTGETQYF. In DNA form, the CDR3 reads TGCGCCAGCAGCTGGCGGACTGGGGAGACCCAGTACTTC.

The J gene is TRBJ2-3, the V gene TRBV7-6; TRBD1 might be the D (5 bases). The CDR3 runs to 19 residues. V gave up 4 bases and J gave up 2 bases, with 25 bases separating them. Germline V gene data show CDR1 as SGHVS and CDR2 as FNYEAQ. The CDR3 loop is CASSSTALGAGYITDTQYF. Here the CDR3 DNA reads TGTGCCAGCAGCTCAACGGCCCTTGGGGCAGGGTATATCACAGATACGCAGTATTTT.

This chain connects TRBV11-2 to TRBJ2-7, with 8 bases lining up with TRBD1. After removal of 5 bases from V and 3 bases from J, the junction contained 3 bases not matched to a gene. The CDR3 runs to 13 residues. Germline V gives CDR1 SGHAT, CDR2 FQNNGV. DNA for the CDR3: TGTGCCAGCAGCATGACAGGGGTCTACGAGCAGTACTTC. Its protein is CASSMTGVYEQYF.

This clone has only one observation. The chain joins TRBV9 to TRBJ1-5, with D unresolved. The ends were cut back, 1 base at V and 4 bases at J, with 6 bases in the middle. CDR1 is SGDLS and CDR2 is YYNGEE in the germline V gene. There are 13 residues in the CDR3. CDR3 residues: CASSVHGNQPQHF. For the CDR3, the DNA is TGTGCCAGCAGCGTACACGGGAATCAGCCCCAGCATTTT.

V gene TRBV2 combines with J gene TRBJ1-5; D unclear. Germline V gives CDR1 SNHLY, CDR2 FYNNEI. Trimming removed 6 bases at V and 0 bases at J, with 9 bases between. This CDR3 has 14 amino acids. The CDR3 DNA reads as TGTGCCAGCAGGGAGGGTCTTAGCAATCAGCCCCAGCATTTT. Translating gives CASREGLSNQPQHF. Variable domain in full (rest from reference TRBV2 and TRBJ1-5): EPEVTQTPSHQVTQMGQEVILRCVPISNHLYFYWYRQILGQKVEFLVSFYNNEISEKSEIFDDQFSVERPDGSNFTLKIRSTKLEDSAMYFCASREGLSNQPQHFGDGTRLSIL.

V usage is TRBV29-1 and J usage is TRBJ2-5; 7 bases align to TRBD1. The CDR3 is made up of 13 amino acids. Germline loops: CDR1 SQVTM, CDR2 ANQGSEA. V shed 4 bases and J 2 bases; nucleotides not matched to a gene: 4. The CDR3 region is CSVGWDSQETQYF. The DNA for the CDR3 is TGCAGCGTTGGATGGGACAGTCAAGAGACCCAGTACTTC. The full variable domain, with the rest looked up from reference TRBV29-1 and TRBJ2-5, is SAVISQKPSRDICQRGTSLTIQCQVDSQVTMMFWYRQQPGQSLTLIATANQGSEATYESGFVIDKFPISRPNLTFSTLTVSNMSPEDSSIYLCSVGWDSQETQYFGPGTRLLVL.

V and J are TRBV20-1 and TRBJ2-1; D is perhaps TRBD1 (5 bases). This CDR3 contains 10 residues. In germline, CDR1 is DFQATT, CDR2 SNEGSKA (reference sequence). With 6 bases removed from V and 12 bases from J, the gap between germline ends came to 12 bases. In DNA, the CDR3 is TGCAGTGCATCAGGGTCTTCGCAGTTCTTC. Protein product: CSASGSSQFF.

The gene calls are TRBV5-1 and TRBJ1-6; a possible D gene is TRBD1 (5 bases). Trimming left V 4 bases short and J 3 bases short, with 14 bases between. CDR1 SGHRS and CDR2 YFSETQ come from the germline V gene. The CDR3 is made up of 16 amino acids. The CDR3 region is CASSDQTVRYNSPLHF. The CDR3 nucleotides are TGCGCCAGCAGCGATCAGACAGTACGCTATAATTCACCCCTCCACTTT.

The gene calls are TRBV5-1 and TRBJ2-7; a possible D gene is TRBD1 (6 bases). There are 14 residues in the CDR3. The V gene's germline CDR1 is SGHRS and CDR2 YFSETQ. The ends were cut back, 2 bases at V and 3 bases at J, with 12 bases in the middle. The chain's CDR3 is CASSLQGKYYEQYF. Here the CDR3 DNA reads TGCGCCAGCAGCTTACAGGGAAAATACTACGAGCAGTACTTC.